Shown below are 2 T cell receptor beta chains from a single sample sequenced in a study of identical twins. TCRdb ran MiXCR on the 5' RACE reads and lists one entry per CDR3 protein. The profile shows about 390,000 distinct CDR3 sequences, around 9.7% of them singletons. Sequencing was carried out using naive T cells sorted from blood. These receptors were collected from a woman aged 50 to 60 in good health.

The table lists this clonotype with a few counts. J is TRBJ1-1 and V is TRBV10-3, with 7 bases that match TRBD1. CDR3 size: 15 residues. The V and J ends lost 6 bases and 3 bases, in that order; junction bases with no gene match: 10. CDR1 ENHRY and CDR2 SYGVKD come from the germline V gene. The CDR3 bases are TGTGCCATCAGGGACGGGACAGCGGGACACACTGAAGCTTTCTTT. Its protein product is CAIRDGTAGHTEAFF.

This clonotype occurred a few times. The chain joins TRBV12-3 or TRBV12-4 to TRBJ2-7; the match to TRBD1 covers 9 bases. V lost 6 bases, J lost 3 bases, and 6 bases stayed unmatched. This CDR3 spans 14 amino acids. The CDR3 DNA reads TGTGCCAGCAGGCCCTCGGGACAGGGCTACGAGCAGTACTTC. Translated, it gives CASRPSGQGYEQYF.